The 21 T cell receptor beta chains reported below all come from one sample, sequenced in a study of blood T cell repertoires in COVID-19. Using immunoSEQ multiplex PCR, the repertoire was profiled, and TCRdb retains in-frame clones only, with some absent. This repertoire shows some 200,000 clones, around 86% found once; its top ten account for roughly 3.4%. The specimen was PBMCs or T cells enriched from blood (not recorded which). Source of these receptors: a woman in her 40s with acute COVID-19.

The genes are TRBV6-2 or TRBV6-3 and TRBJ2-1; weak D call: TRBD2 (5 bases). V was pared by 2 bases and J by 3 bases, with 8 bases between. The length of the CDR3 is 14 residues. Germline-derived CDR1 and CDR2 are MNHEY and SVGEGT. CDR3 DNA: TGTGCCAGCAGTTACGGAGCGGTCTACAATGAGCAGTTCTTC. It translates to CASSYGAVYNEQFF.

This rearrangement joins TRBV9 to TRBJ1-1; D is possibly TRBD1 (6 bases). V was shortened by 2 bases and J by 4 bases, with 12 bases between the two germline ends. This CDR3 has 14 amino acids. Germline CDR1 is SGDLS and CDR2 is YYNGEE. The CDR3 sequence: CASSVLGAATEAFF. The CDR3 nucleotides read TGTGCCAGCAGCGTTTTGGGGGCTGCCACTGAAGCTTTCTTT.

The chain links TRBV11-2 to TRBJ2-1; D is perhaps TRBD2 (6 bases). Germline loops: CDR1 SGHAT, CDR2 FQNNGV. The length of the CDR3 is 12 residues. Between the trimmed V and J ends, which lost 5 bases and 12 bases, there was a span of 14 bases. CDR3 nucleotides: TGTGCCAGCAGCAATGGGGGGTCTGGGCAGTTCTTC. It encodes CASSNGGSGQFF.

The genes are TRBV5-1 and TRBJ2-3; no clear D. The CDR3 contains 15 residues. CDR1 is SGHRS and CDR2 is YFSETQ in the germline V gene. The V end was cut by 3 bases, the J end by 1 base, with 12 bases between. CDR3 sequence: CASSSDTPGTDTQYF. DNA for the CDR3: TGCGCCAGCAGCTCCGACACCCCGGGCACAGATACGCAGTATTTT.

The chain uses TRBV19 and TRBJ2-5, with 10 bases matching TRBD2. The CDR3 spans 15 residues. V lost 3 bases, J lost 5 bases, and 6 bases stayed unmatched. The germline V gene has CDR1 LNHDA and CDR2 SQIVND (reference sequence). Written as DNA, the CDR3 is TGTGCCAGTAGTATTAGAGCGGGGGGGCCTGAGACCCAGTACTTC. Encoded protein: CASSIRAGGPETQYF. Full variable domain (rest looked up from reference TRBV19 and TRBJ2-5): DGGITQSPKYLFRKEGQNVTLSCEQNLNHDAMYWYRQDPGQGLRLIYYSQIVNDFQKGDIAEGYSVSREKKESFPLTVTSAQKNPTAFYLCASSIRAGGPETQYFGPGTRLLVL.

This clone was seen a single time. This sequence joins TRBV5-4 and TRBJ2-1; D is possibly TRBD2 (6 bases). CDR3 length equals 16 residues. The V end lost 0 bases, the J end lost 0 bases, and 10 bases lay between the germline ends. Germline CDR1 SGHNT, CDR2 YYREEE (reference sequence). CDR3 sequence (DNA): TGTGCCAGCAGCTTGGAACGGGGGTTCTCCTACAATGAGCAGTTCTTC. Translated: CASSLERGFSYNEQFF.

The rearrangement joins TRBV6-2 or TRBV6-3 to TRBJ1-5; TRBD1 agrees at 9 bases. The germline V gene has CDR1 MNHEY and CDR2 SVGEGT. CDR3 length: 15 residues. With V trimmed by 4 bases and J by 6 bases, 7 bases remained unmatched. CDR3: CASSSGTGWIQPQHF. The CDR3 DNA sequence: TGTGCCAGCAGTTCCGGGACAGGGTGGATTCAGCCCCAGCATTTT.

The rearrangement uses TRBV12-5 and TRBJ1-2, with 8 bases that match TRBD1. Trimming at V came to 5 bases and at J to 3 bases, leaving 8 bases not matched to a gene. Germline CDR1 is LGHNT and CDR2 is FRNRAP. This CDR3 has 15 amino acids. Here the CDR3 reads CASGVPGGSDYGYTF. The CDR3 DNA reads as TGTGCTAGTGGTGTCCCAGGGGGCAGTGACTATGGCTACACCTTC.

The chain couples TRBV7-2 to TRBJ1-4, with TRBD1 as a possible D gene (6 bases). Trimming pared 2 bases from V and 4 bases from J, leaving 14 bases between. This CDR3 has 16 residues. Germline CDR1 reads SGHTA; CDR2 reads FQGNSA. The CDR3 DNA is TGTGCCAGCAGCTTACAAGGGGCAGGGGTTAATGAAAAACTGTTTTTT. Its translation is CASSLQGAGVNEKLFF.

This chain uses TRBV14 with TRBJ1-1; D possibly corresponds to TRBD1 (6 bases). The length of the CDR3 is 13 residues. The germline V gene has CDR1 SGHDN and CDR2 FVKESK. V was trimmed by 6 bases and J by 7 bases, leaving 15 bases between them. The CDR3 here is CASRDSGDFEAFF. CDR3 DNA sequence: TGTGCCAGCAGGGACAGCGGAGACTTTGAAGCTTTCTTT.

The chain combines TRBV5-1 with TRBJ2-7; 7 nucleotides agree with TRBD1. The CDR3 runs 16 residues. V was clipped by 2 bases and J by 0 bases; unmatched bases: 8. Germline CDR1 and CDR2: SGHRS and YFSETQ. DNA for the CDR3: TGCGCCAGCAGCTTAGACAGGGCCGTCTACTCCTACGAGCAGTACTTC. Residues: CASSLDRAVYSYEQYF.

The V call is TRBV11-3, the J call TRBJ1-1; D remains ambiguous. The CDR3 runs to 13 residues. V was shortened by 1 base and J by 2 bases, with 5 bases between the two germline ends. Looked up from germline, CDR1 is SGHNT and CDR2 is YENEEA. The CDR3 DNA reads TGTGCCAGCAGCTTAGTGACTAACACTGAAGCTTTCTTT. The encoded protein is CASSLVTNTEAFF.

This clone showed up just once. The rearrangement joins TRBV5-3 to TRBJ2-1, with D unclear. TRBV5-3 is an open reading frame, and its role is uncertain. V gave up 4 bases and J gave up 5 bases, with 10 bases separating them. This CDR3 spans 13 amino acids. The CDR3 reads CARSLSHDNEQFF. The CDR3 bases are TGTGCCAGAAGCCTATCCCATGACAATGAGCAGTTCTTC.

The chain carries TRBV5-1 and TRBJ2-3; 14 nucleotides line up with TRBD2. Germline loops: CDR1 SGHRS, CDR2 YFSETQ. The CDR3 runs to 18 residues. The V and J ends lost 4 bases and 0 bases, in that order; junction bases with no gene match: 7. Written as DNA, the CDR3 is TGCGCCAGCAGCCCAAGACTAGCGGGGGGGATGAGCACAGATACGCAGTATTTT. It codes for CASSPRLAGGMSTDTQYF.

The V and J genes are TRBV18 and TRBJ2-1; weak D call: TRBD1 (8 bases). The CDR3 extends over 16 amino acids. Deletions cut 1 base from V and 7 bases from J, with 17 bases between. Germline CDR1 and CDR2: KGHSH and LQKENI. The CDR3 protein is CASSPRQGQGGNEQFF. DNA for the CDR3: TGTGCCAGCTCACCACGACAAGGACAGGGAGGGAATGAGCAGTTCTTC.

The CDR3 bases are TGTGCCAGCAGTTACTCGTCTCAGGGCGCGGGGGACACCATATATTTT. Protein: CASSYSSQGAGDTIYF. This chain links TRBV6-5 with TRBJ1-3; maybe TRBD1 (5 bases). The CDR3 contains 16 residues. Germline loops: CDR1 MNHEY, CDR2 SVGAGI. V lost 0 bases and J 8 bases, leaving 17 bases between the germline ends.

The V gene is TRBV6-6, the J gene TRBJ1-2; TRBD1 might be the D (6 bases). Germline V gene data show CDR1 as MNHNY and CDR2 as SVGAGI (reference sequence). V shed 6 bases and J shed 3 bases, with 14 bases lying between them. This CDR3 comprises 14 residues. CDR3 sequence: CASRRTGSDYGYTF. The DNA for the CDR3 is TGTGCCAGCAGACGAACAGGGTCAGACTATGGCTACACCTTC.

This sequence joins TRBV29-1 and TRBJ2-5, with TRBD1 matching 8 bases. The germline V gene has CDR1 SQVTM and CDR2 ANQGSEA. The CDR3 length is 13 residues. V gave up 5 bases and J gave up 5 bases; unmatched junction bases: 7. The CDR3 protein is CSVRQGAKETQYF. In nucleotides, the CDR3 is TGCAGCGTTAGGCAGGGGGCCAAGGAGACCCAGTACTTC.

The V gene is TRBV11-2, the J gene TRBJ2-3; TRBD1 matches at 7 bases. The CDR3 runs to 17 residues. The V segment lost 4 bases and the J segment 5 bases; nucleotides outside the gene matches: 15. Germline values: CDR1 SGHAT, CDR2 FQNNGV. The CDR3 sequence is CASSSLFRQGPKDTQYF. CDR3 bases: TGTGCCAGCAGCTCCCTATTCAGACAGGGACCTAAAGATACGCAGTATTTT.

This rearrangement joins TRBV4-3 to TRBJ1-2, with 8 bases aligning to TRBD1. V lost 3 bases to trimming and J lost 5 bases; unmatched junction nucleotides: 11. The CDR3 runs to 16 residues. Germline lookup yields CDR1 LGHNA and CDR2 YSLEER. The CDR3 spells CASSHSTDRDYYGYTF. The CDR3 DNA sequence: TGCGCCAGCAGCCATTCTACGGACAGGGACTATTATGGCTACACCTTC.

The chain uses TRBV9 and TRBJ1-1; D ambiguous. Germline V gives CDR1 SGDLS, CDR2 YYNGEE. CDR3 size: 13 residues. Trimming shortened V by 4 bases and J by 5 bases, and 12 bases separated the two germline ends. The CDR3 protein is CASSPRDGTEAFF. CDR3 bases: TGTGCCAGCAGCCCCCGGGATGGAACTGAAGCTTTCTTT.